These T cell receptor beta chains were read from a single sample in a study of cytomegalovirus exposure and HLA in healthy donors. Measured with immunoSEQ multiplex PCR; TCRdb has only the in-frame clones, and not every one. The table includes hundreds of thousands of clones, over 70% detected once. The material sequenced was PBMCs. Every receptor here comes from a boy aged 2 to 10 in good health and CMV-seronegative. Each CDR3 is given with its conserved first and last residue. Each record gives: V gene, J gene, D gene, clone size, CDR3 protein, CDR3 DNA. D genes are given only for firm matches. Clone size, where shown, is once, few, many, or a class for clones that have expanded.

V gene: TRBV10-3; J gene: TRBJ1-2; D gene: TRBD1; clone size: once; CDR3 protein: CAISPGTDRGYTF; CDR3 DNA: TGTGCCATCAGCCCGGGGACAGACCGGGGCTACACCTTC
V gene: TRBV6-5; J gene: TRBJ1-2; D gene: TRBD1; clone size: NA; CDR3 protein: CARPGRQGGYGYTF; CDR3 DNA: TGTGCCAGGCCCGGGAGACAGGGTGGATATGGCTACACCTTC
V gene: TRBV9; J gene: TRBJ2-7; D gene: TRBD1; clone size: NA; CDR3 protein: CASSPEGALRREQYF; CDR3 DNA: TGTGCCAGCAGCCCCGAGGGGGCCCTTCGGCGCGAGCAGTACTTC
V gene: TRBV11-2; J gene: TRBJ2-7; D gene: TRBD2; clone size: NA; CDR3 protein: CASSFPTSRSYEQYF; CDR3 DNA: TGTGCCAGCAGCTTCCCGACTAGCCGCTCCTACGAGCAGTACTTC
V gene: TRBV6-1; J gene: TRBJ1-3; D gene: NA; clone size: few; CDR3 protein: CASSGALRAGNTIYF; CDR3 DNA: TGTGCCAGCAGTGGAGCCTTGAGGGCCGGAAACACCATATATTTT
V gene: TRBV6-1; J gene: TRBJ1-1; D gene: TRBD1; clone size: NA; CDR3 protein: CASSPLDRRATEAFF; CDR3 DNA: TGTGCCAGCAGTCCTTTGGACAGGAGGGCGACTGAAGCTTTCTTT
V gene: TRBV27; J gene: TRBJ2-3; D gene: TRBD2; clone size: NA; CDR3 protein: CAIGLAGYTDTQYF; CDR3 DNA: TGTGCCATTGGACTAGCGGGTTACACAGATACGCAGTATTTT
V gene: TRBV2; J gene: TRBJ2-7; D gene: TRBD2; clone size: NA; CDR3 protein: CASSEHSGANEQYF; CDR3 DNA: TGTGCCAGCAGTGAACATAGCGGGGCCAATGAGCAGTACTTC
V gene: TRBV6-6; J gene: TRBJ2-6; D gene: NA; clone size: once; CDR3 protein: CATSPSSGANVLTF; CDR3 DNA: TGTGCCACTTCGCCGAGCTCTGGGGCCAACGTCCTGACTTTC
V gene: TRBV28; J gene: TRBJ2-1; D gene: TRBD2; clone size: NA; CDR3 protein: CATRASGNEQFF; CDR3 DNA: TGTGCCACCAGAGCTAGCGGCAATGAGCAGTTCTTC
V gene: TRBV9; J gene: TRBJ2-2; D gene: NA; clone size: NA; CDR3 protein: CASSVTAGNTGELFF; CDR3 DNA: TGTGCCAGCAGCGTAACAGCAGGGAACACCGGGGAGCTGTTTTTT